The T cell receptor (beta chain) described here comes from a study of liver allograft versus peripheral blood T cells. As for the study in general: What was compared were the T cell receptor repertoires in transplanted livers and those in the peripheral blood of recipients. General study points: Within liver allografts, T cell receptor repertoires were reportedly different from those in peripheral blood.

This CDR3 contains 15 residues. Germline CDR1 and CDR2: LNHDA and SQIVND (reference sequence). Trimming left V 5 bases short and J 7 bases short, with 17 bases between. TCRdb independently ran MiXCR on the reads; one entry per CDR3 protein. The table records around 3,500 distinct CDR3 sequences, around 15% of them present only once. Of note for this clonotype: What it binds is not known. Being one base from a much bigger clone, this may be a read error.

This sequence was found in a human patient who had a liver transplant. Part of the T cells may come from the graft donor. V and J are TRBV19 and TRBJ2-2; maybe TRBD1 (5 bases). The CDR3 DNA sequence: TGTGCCAGTAGTCCAAGCCAGGGCTTTGACGGGGAGCTGTTTTTT. Translated: CASSPSQGFDGELFF. The full variable domain, completed using reference TRBV19 and TRBJ2-2, is DGGITQSPKYLFRKEGQNVTLSCEQNLNHDAMYWYRQDPGQGLRLIYYSQIVNDFQKGDIAEGYSVSREKKESFPLTVTSAQKNPTAFYLCASSPSQGFDGELFFGEGSRLTVL.